This is a list of T cell receptor beta chains from one sample in a study of cytomegalovirus exposure and HLA in healthy donors. The repertoire was sequenced with immunoSEQ multiplex PCR; TCRdb's copy has only in-frame clones and lacks some. Of 160,000 or so clones in the sample, approximately 85% were seen once. Sequences were obtained from PBMCs. The receptors were sampled from a middle-aged man in good health and CMV-seropositive. Both conserved end residues are part of each CDR3. A D gene is named only where the DNA matches it firmly. Expanded clones are given a class, and other clones once, few, many or no size at all.

D	V	J	size	DNA	CDR3
TRBD1	TRBV7-2	TRBJ2-1	few	TGTGCCAGCAGCTTAACCAGGACAGGGTTTCGCAATGAGCAGTTCTTC	CASSLTRTGFRNEQFF
NA	TRBV30	TRBJ1-2	NA	TGTGCCTGGAAACCCCGCCCCTCGGGTGGCTACACCTTC	CAWKPRPSGGYTF
NA	TRBV5-6	TRBJ2-7	NA	TGTGCCAGCAGCCCAACTGGAGTCGGCGAGCAGTACTTC	CASSPTGVGEQYF
NA	TRBV5-1	TRBJ1-1	few	TGCGCCAGCAGCTTGGACGCAGGGATGAACACTGAAGCTTTCTTT	CASSLDAGMNTEAFF
TRBD1	TRBV19	TRBJ2-7	NA	TGTGCCAGTGGATCGGACAGGGTCGAGCAGTACTTC	CASGSDRVEQYF
NA	TRBV28	TRBJ2-6	NA	TGTGCCAGCAGTTTAGGAGTCTCCCCTGGGGCCAACGTCCTGACTTTC	CASSLGVSPGANVLTF
NA	TRBV9	TRBJ2-2	NA	TGTGCCAGCAGCGCCCGACAGAACACCGGGGAGCTGTTTTTT	CASSARQNTGELFF
NA	TRBV29-1	TRBJ1-1	many	TGCAGCGTTGATCAAGGGTTGGGGCAAGCTTTCTTT	CSVDQGLGQAFF
TRBD1	TRBV4-3	TRBJ2-6	NA	TGCGCCAGCAGCCAAGATCGCAGGGGGCAGTCTGGGGCCAACGGCCTGACTTTC	CASSQDRRGQSGANGLTF
NA	TRBV6-5	TRBJ2-7	NA	TGTGCCAGCAGTTACTCGGGCAGATACTACGAGCAGTACTTC	CASSYSGRYYEQYF
TRBD1	TRBV30	TRBJ1-1	NA	TGTGCCTGGAGTGTACAGGGGCGAGCCGAAGCTTTCTTT	CAWSVQGRAEAFF
TRBD2	TRBV4-1	TRBJ2-7	NA	TGCGCCAGCAGCCAAGGGCCCACTAGCGGAGCGCCTCACGAGCAGTACTTC	CASSQGPTSGAPHEQYF
TRBD2	TRBV15	TRBJ2-7	NA	TGTGCCACCAGCAGAAACGGACTAGCGGGGGACGAGCAGTACTTC	CATSRNGLAGDEQYF
TRBD2	TRBV29-1	TRBJ2-3	few	TGCAGCGTCGGTTCTAGCGGGGGGGGCACAGATACGCAGTATTTT	CSVGSSGGGTDTQYF
NA	TRBV13	TRBJ1-1	NA	TGTGCCAGCAGCTTACCAGGGGTGGGCCCTGAAGCTTTCTTT	CASSLPGVGPEAFF
NA	TRBV27	TRBJ2-7	NA	TGTGCCAGCAGTTTATACGGGGTTGGCCACGAGCAGTACTTC	CASSLYGVGHEQYF
NA	TRBV20-1	TRBJ2-7	once	TGCAGTGCAGAGGGCGACGAGCAGTACTTC	CSAEGDEQYF